The rows below give T cell receptor beta chains drawn from one sample of a study of identifying expanded T cells in peripheral blood. Sequenced by immunoSEQ multiplex PCR; TCRdb stores in-frame clones only, minus some. Here the sample spans tens of thousands of clones, less than 90% being singletons. The sequenced sample consisted of blood. These receptors all stem from a person aged 18 to 75 in good health. CDR3s include the opening cysteine and the closing phenylalanine or tryptophan. D genes are given only for firm matches. Clone size is shown for a subset of rows, as once, few, many or a class of expanded clone.

DNA,CDR3,V,length,D,size,J
TGTGCCAGCAGCTTAGGTCGGGCTAGCGGGAGGAACACCGGGGAGCTGTTTTTT,CASSLGRASGRNTGELFF,TRBV7-3,18,TRBD2,-,TRBJ2-2
TGTGCCAGCAACCCTATAGGGCAGAGCTCCTACAATGAGCAGTTCTTC,CASNPIGQSSYNEQFF,TRBV5-5,16,-,-,TRBJ2-1
TGTGCTAGCAGCTTGGGCCCGGGACAGGGCTACGAGCAGTACTTC,CASSLGPGQGYEQYF,TRBV7-7,15,TRBD1,-,TRBJ2-7
TGTGCCAGCAGCCAATCGAAATATGCACAGGGATGGAACACTGAAGCTTTCTTT,CASSQSKYAQGWNTEAFF,TRBV16,18,-,once,TRBJ1-1
TGTGCCAGCAGTATGGGACGGGGAAATCAGCCCCAGCATTTT,CASSMGRGNQPQHF,TRBV6-6,14,-,-,TRBJ1-5
TGTGCCAGCAGCACCGGGACTAGTTGGGGTTTTCAGCAGTTCTTC,CASSTGTSWGFQQFF,TRBV7-3,15,TRBD2,-,TRBJ2-1
TGTGCCAGCAGCTTGGCCGGGAACACTGAAGCTTTCTTT,CASSLAGNTEAFF,TRBV5-4,13,-,few,TRBJ1-1
TGTGCCAGCTCACCCTCCTCATCATCCGGTACTTGGGCCTACGAGCAGTACTTC,CASSPSSSSGTWAYEQYF,TRBV18,18,-,-,TRBJ2-7
TGCGCCAGCAGTCCGGACAAATACAATCAGCCCCAGCATTTT,CASSPDKYNQPQHF,TRBV23-1,14,-,-,TRBJ1-5
TGTGCCAGCACCAGAACCCCACAGGGAGGCACAGATACGCAGTATTTT,CASTRTPQGGTDTQYF,TRBV28,16,-,-,TRBJ2-3
TGTGCCAGCAGCGGGCCGGGGGACAGGGGACACGAGCAGTACTTC,CASSGPGDRGHEQYF,TRBV11-2,15,TRBD1,-,TRBJ2-7
TGCGCCAGCAGCCAAGTCAGGGGAAGGAACACTGAAGCTTTCTTT,CASSQVRGRNTEAFF,TRBV4-1,15,-,-,TRBJ1-1
TGTGCCAGCAGCTTCCTAGCGGGATTAGGCACCGGGGAGCTGTTTTTT,CASSFLAGLGTGELFF,TRBV7-2,16,TRBD2,-,TRBJ2-2
TGTGCCAGCAGTTTCTGGGGGGACGAGCAGTACTTC,CASSFWGDEQYF,TRBV27,12,-,-,TRBJ2-7
TGTGCCAGCAGCCCCTTTAGGGTGGAGGAGACCCAGTACTTC,CASSPFRVEETQYF,TRBV28,14,-,-,TRBJ2-5
TGTGCCAGCAGTTACTATGTGGGAGACCCCTACGAGCAGTACTTC,CASSYYVGDPYEQYF,TRBV6-5,15,-,-,TRBJ2-7
TGCAGCGGAGCCGGGTTAATGGCCGGGGAGCTGTTTTTT,CSGAGLMAGELFF,TRBV29-1,13,-,-,TRBJ2-2
TGTGCCACCTTGCGGACTAGCGGGAGCCTCGGTGAGCAGTTCTTC,CATLRTSGSLGEQFF,TRBV19,15,TRBD2,-,TRBJ2-1
TGCGCCAGCAGCCAAGCCCAGGTGAGCACTGAAGCTTTCTTT,CASSQAQVSTEAFF,TRBV4-3,14,-,-,TRBJ1-1
TGTGCCAGCAGCTTGGGTGGACAGGGGAAGTACTTC,CASSLGGQGKYF,TRBV5-4,12,TRBD1,-,TRBJ2-7
TGTGCCAGCAGCTTGAGGACCGGGGAGCTGTTTTTT,CASSLRTGELFF,TRBV7-9,12,-,-,TRBJ2-2
TGTGCCAGCAGCCAAGAACAGGGGGAGAGCTATGGCTACACCTTC,CASSQEQGESYGYTF,TRBV4-2,15,TRBD1,-,TRBJ1-2
TGTGCCAGCAGTTACTCGAGTCAGAGCTATGGCTACACCTTC,CASSYSSQSYGYTF,TRBV6-5,14,-,-,TRBJ1-2
TGTGCCAGCAGTTCGGACAGGGAGGCTGGAAACACCATATATTTT,CASSSDREAGNTIYF,TRBV6-5,15,TRBD1,-,TRBJ1-3
TGTGCCAGCAGCTTTGGTACAGATACGCAGTATTTT,CASSFGTDTQYF,TRBV7-2,12,-,-,TRBJ2-3
TGCGCCAGCAGTCAATCCGGGACTAGCGGGAGTTCGGGGGATGACAATGAGCAGTTCTTC,CASSQSGTSGSSGDDNEQFF,TRBV23-1,20,TRBD2,-,TRBJ2-1
TGCGCCAGCAGAACTACAGGGGGCGTCGCTGAAGCTTTCTTT,CASRTTGGVAEAFF,TRBV10-2,14,TRBD1,-,TRBJ1-1
TGTGCCATCAGCCAGGGACTCCTCGACACAGATACGCAGTATTTT,CAISQGLLDTDTQYF,TRBV10-3,15,-,-,TRBJ2-3
TGTGCCAGCAGCGTAGACAGCTCTGGGGCCAACGTCCTGACTTTC,CASSVDSSGANVLTF,TRBV11-3,15,-,once,TRBJ2-6
TGTGCCAGCAGCGTAGTTCCTAGCGGGATGGAGACCCAGTACTTC,CASSVVPSGMETQYF,TRBV9,15,TRBD2,once,TRBJ2-5
TGTGCCAGCAGCTTGTCCCAGGGGGCGAAAGGCTACACCTTC,CASSLSQGAKGYTF,TRBV5-6,14,TRBD1,-,TRBJ1-2
TGTGCCAGCAGCTTAACAGGGGGCGCGTTTGGGGCCAACGTCCTGACTTTC,CASSLTGGAFGANVLTF,TRBV7-3,17,TRBD1,-,TRBJ2-6
TGTGCCAGCAGCCGGGCCGGCACAGATACGCAGTATTTT,CASSRAGTDTQYF,TRBV7-9,13,-,-,TRBJ2-3
TGTGCCAGCAGCTTGGGTACCAGGGACACCGGGGAGCTGTTTTTT,CASSLGTRDTGELFF,TRBV5-4,15,-,-,TRBJ2-2
TGTGCCAGCAGCTTAGCAAGGGTCCCCTACAATGAGCAGTTCTTC,CASSLARVPYNEQFF,TRBV11-3,15,-,-,TRBJ2-1
TGTGCCAGCAGCTCTTCTCTGTCTGGTCAAGAGACCCAGTACTTC,CASSSSLSGQETQYF,TRBV6-5,15,-,-,TRBJ2-5
TGTGCCAGCAGTACCGGGACGGGTCACAATCAGCCCCAGCATTTT,CASSTGTGHNQPQHF,TRBV28,15,-,-,TRBJ1-5
TGTGCCAGCAGTACCTCCTCCTACGAGCAGTACTTC,CASSTSSYEQYF,TRBV6-1,12,-,-,TRBJ2-7
TGTGCCAGCAGCCCACTCAGGGGAACTGAAGCTTTCTTT,CASSPLRGTEAFF,TRBV7-8,13,-,-,TRBJ1-1
TGTGCCAGCAGCCCCCTGGGGAGCGGGGTGAGCTCCTACAATGAGCAGTTCTTC,CASSPLGSGVSSYNEQFF,TRBV28,18,TRBD2,-,TRBJ2-1
TGTGCCAGCATTGGACTAGCGGCCTACGAGCAGTACTTC,CASIGLAAYEQYF,TRBV6-5,13,TRBD2,-,TRBJ2-7
TGTGCCAGCAGCCCTCAGGGGGACACTGAAGCTTTCTTT,CASSPQGDTEAFF,TRBV5-4,13,TRBD1,-,TRBJ1-1
TGTGCCAGCAGCTTCCCCCACGACAGCCGGAACACCGGGGAGCTGTTTTTT,CASSFPHDSRNTGELFF,TRBV5-4,17,-,-,TRBJ2-2
TGTGCCAGCAGCGTAGAAGGGACTAGCGTCGACTTTTACACCGGGGAGCTGTTTTTT,CASSVEGTSVDFYTGELFF,TRBV9,19,TRBD2,-,TRBJ2-2
TGTGCCAGCGTCAAGGACAGGGTCCCCTACGAGCAGTACTTC,CASVKDRVPYEQYF,TRBV28,14,TRBD1,-,TRBJ2-7
TGTGCCAGCATTTCCCGGAGCGGGAGTAGCGATGAGCAGTTCTTC,CASISRSGSSDEQFF,TRBV7-9,15,TRBD2,-,TRBJ2-1
TGTGCCAGACTTAGCAATCAGCCCCAGCATTTT,CARLSNQPQHF,TRBV28,11,-,few,TRBJ1-5
TGTGCTAGCAGCCCGAAGTGGGTCTCCCCGGGTGAGGGCACAGATACGCAGTATTTT,CASSPKWVSPGEGTDTQYF,TRBV7-7,19,-,-,TRBJ2-3
TGTGCCAGCAGCCCCGAGTGGGGGACCGCCTACGAGCAGTACTTC,CASSPEWGTAYEQYF,TRBV28,15,-,-,TRBJ2-7
TGCGCCAGCAGCTCTGGCAGCCCGGGTCAGCCCCAGCATTTT,CASSSGSPGQPQHF,TRBV5-1,14,-,-,TRBJ1-5
TGTGCCAGCAGCCGAGATCCCCGCCAGGGCAATGAGCAGTTCTTC,CASSRDPRQGNEQFF,TRBV13,15,-,-,TRBJ2-1
TGTGCCAGTAGTATCCTCTACCGGACAGGGGGCCCCGGGGAGCTGTTTTTT,CASSILYRTGGPGELFF,TRBV19,17,TRBD1,-,TRBJ2-2
TGTGCCAGCAGTCCTGGGGGCAGGGGGCTTCATGGCTACACCTTC,CASSPGGRGLHGYTF,TRBV25-1,15,TRBD1,few,TRBJ1-2